This T cell receptor beta chain was sequenced during a study of breast tumors, draining lymph nodes, adjacent tissues. Study-wide results and caveats: Data fit most tumor T cells coming from lymph node, expanding in tumor. Luminal-like breast cancer showed significantly higher tumor–nontumor repertoire similarity than basal-like. That most tumor T cells come from lymph nodes remained unproven.

The germline gives CDR1 LGHNT, CDR2 FRNRAP. The CDR3 has 14 residues. V lost 6 bases and J lost 5; bases outside the gene matches: 9. Samples came from axillary lymph nodes draining the breast cancer. In its sample, this clonotype was seen many times. Its cognate antigen is unknown. TCRdb called the multiplex PCR reads again in MiXCR, with one record for every CDR3 protein. Of about 180,000 distinct CDR3 sequences in the sample, roughly a third are singletons; the top ten hold around 4.5%. Sequencing was performed on axillary lymph node tissue. The V call is TRBV12-5, the J call TRBJ2-7; 8 nucleotides match TRBD1. This sequence was found in a female donor with breast cancer. Some clones in this sample may be carry-over from other donors' samples. The CDR3 loop reads CASGLGQGNNEQYF. CDR3 sequence (DNA): TGTGCTAGTGGCCTAGGACAGGGTAACAACGAGCAGTACTTC.